The rows below give T cell receptor beta chains drawn from one sample of a study of blood T cell repertoires in COVID-19. Assay used: immunoSEQ multiplex PCR; TCRdb lists only in-frame clones, some missing. Among 250,000 to 350,000 clones, about nine tenths were seen once, and the ten largest hold around 3%. Sequenced sample: peripheral blood. The receptors shown here come from a woman in her 30s with active or convalescent COVID-19. Each CDR3 is given with its conserved first and last residue.

cdr3_aa: CASRGDSQYGYTF
j_call: TRBJ1-2
v_call: TRBV6-5

cdr3_aa: CASSFRDRDWGYTF
j_call: TRBJ1-2
v_call: TRBV5-6

cdr3_aa: CASSQVRELSSGYTF
j_call: TRBJ1-2
v_call: TRBV4-3

cdr3_aa: CASSSSGPYEQYF
j_call: TRBJ2-7
v_call: TRBV6-6

cdr3_aa: CASSLTGSLDGYTF
j_call: TRBJ1-2
v_call: TRBV5-1

cdr3_aa: CATSDLALLAGGQGEQFF
j_call: TRBJ2-1
v_call: TRBV24-1

cdr3_aa: CASSPPLNRQGVDTEAFF
j_call: TRBJ1-1
v_call: TRBV14

cdr3_aa: CASMQGLSSGNTIYF
j_call: TRBJ1-3
v_call: TRBV19

cdr3_aa: CASSFRGGQFSYEQYF
j_call: TRBJ2-7
v_call: TRBV5-5

cdr3_aa: CASSIDLQRRRGQPQHF
j_call: TRBJ1-5
v_call: TRBV19

cdr3_aa: CASSSYRTGLMNTEAFF
j_call: TRBJ1-1
v_call: TRBV5-4

cdr3_aa: CASSPQQDPGGKLFF
j_call: TRBJ1-4
v_call: TRBV18

cdr3_aa: CASSRQGSGNTIYF
j_call: TRBJ1-3
v_call: TRBV9

cdr3_aa: CASSQDPNPGTGELFF
j_call: TRBJ2-2
v_call: TRBV4-3

cdr3_aa: CASTLRRGGQETQYF
j_call: TRBJ2-5
v_call: TRBV7-2

cdr3_aa: CASSPLGAGSNQPQHF
j_call: TRBJ1-5
v_call: TRBV18

cdr3_aa: CASSFMRGTYEQYF
j_call: TRBJ2-7
v_call: TRBV28

cdr3_aa: CASTPRGYGYTF
j_call: TRBJ1-2
v_call: TRBV6-2/TRBV6-3

cdr3_aa: CASSESNNSPLHF
j_call: TRBJ1-6
v_call: TRBV5-1

cdr3_aa: CASSLGHSYEQYF
j_call: TRBJ2-7
v_call: TRBV12-3/TRBV12-4

cdr3_aa: CASNPTGSYEQYF
j_call: TRBJ2-7
v_call: TRBV27

cdr3_aa: CASSGRSAEQFF
j_call: TRBJ2-1
v_call: TRBV6-4

cdr3_aa: CASSPLSGGDYGYTF
j_call: TRBJ1-2
v_call: TRBV14

cdr3_aa: CASSPSTGTNEKLFF
j_call: TRBJ1-4
v_call: TRBV18

cdr3_aa: CASSLGSSGNTIYF
j_call: TRBJ1-3
v_call: TRBV5-6

cdr3_aa: CASSEKSQGAQNYGYTF
j_call: TRBJ1-2
v_call: TRBV6-1

cdr3_aa: CASSSSLPTRPLQETQYF
j_call: TRBJ2-5
v_call: TRBV7-2

cdr3_aa: CASSPGTSGGASDTQYF
j_call: TRBJ2-3
v_call: TRBV5-1

cdr3_aa: CASSLQGANGANVLTF
j_call: TRBJ2-6
v_call: TRBV19